The 27 T cell receptor beta chains given below trace back to one sample, sequenced in a study of T-cell reconstitution after alpha-beta-depleted transplantation in children. TCRbeta library construction was performed incorporating unique molecular identifiers. TCRdb passed the PCR reads through MiXCR, listing each CDR3 protein once. The data show more than 300,000 distinct CDR3 sequences, around 15% seen once. The material sequenced was PBMCs, mostly from graft donor cells, taken 360 days after TCRalphabeta/CD19-depleted stem cell transplant. The receptors stem from a male patient under 10 years old who had a stem cell transplant for acute lymphoblastic leukemia, so the T cells may come from the graft donor.

This clonotype was found a few times. This rearrangement joins TRBV12-3 or TRBV12-4 to TRBJ2-3, with D uncertain. Deletions cut 3 bases from V and 1 base from J, with 8 bases between. This CDR3 spans 14 amino acids. CDR3 bases: TGTGCCAGCAGTTTCTTGCTGGGCACAGATACGCAGTATTTT. Protein sequence: CASSFLLGTDTQYF.

This clonotype appeared a few times. The gene calls are TRBV6-5 and TRBJ2-1; tentatively, D is TRBD1 or TRBD2 (5 bases each). Trimming stripped 5 bases from V and 6 bases from J, with 8 bases between. CDR1 is MNHEY, CDR2 SVGAGI, per germline. The CDR3 has 12 amino acids. The CDR3 DNA sequence: TGTGCCAGCAGTAACGGGGCCAATGAGCAGTTCTTC. Protein sequence: CASSNGANEQFF.

This clonotype was seen repeatedly, ten times or more. The V call is TRBV9, the J call TRBJ2-3; 9 positions match TRBD2. The CDR3 runs 16 residues. Germline assignment: CDR1 SGDLS and CDR2 YYNGEE. V dropped 2 bases and J dropped 6; count of bases not matched to a gene: 10. The CDR3 DNA reads TGTGCCAGCAGCGTCAGATTAGCGGGAGCGATCGATACGCAGTATTTT. As protein: CASSVRLAGAIDTQYF. The complete variable domain, with remaining parts taken from reference TRBV9 and TRBJ2-3, reads DSGVTQTPKHLITATGQRVTLRCSPRSGDLSVYWYQQSLDQGLQFLIQYYNGEERAKGNILERFSAQQFPDLHSELNLSSLELGDSALYFCASSVRLAGAIDTQYFGPGTRLTVL.

The rearrangement uses TRBV12-3 or TRBV12-4 and TRBJ2-1, with 7 positions matching TRBD1. V lost 5 bases and J lost 13; bases outside the gene matches: 26. This CDR3 is built from 18 residues. The CDR3 DNA reads as TGTGCCAGCAGTCCATTTTTGCCCCACTCAACAGGGGATCCTGCCCAGTTCTTC. Its translation is CASSPFLPHSTGDPAQFF.

The chain combines TRBV6-5 with TRBJ1-2; weak D call: TRBD1 (6 bases). The CDR3 sequence is 13 residues long. Germline V lookup: CDR1 MNHEY, CDR2 SVGAGI. Trimming pared 2 bases from V and 7 bases from J, leaving 11 bases between. This chain's CDR3 is CASSYGQYLGYTF. The CDR3 DNA is TGTGCCAGCAGTTACGGACAGTACCTTGGCTACACCTTC.

V is TRBV13 and J is TRBJ2-3; TRBD2 is a possible D gene (6 bases). Trimming cost V 1 base and J 2 bases, with 13 bases left between them. This CDR3 is built from 16 residues. Germline V CDR1 and CDR2: PRHDT, FYEKMQ (reference sequence). CDR3: CASSLVPRDFTDTQYF. In nucleotides, the CDR3 is TGTGCCAGCAGCTTAGTCCCCCGGGACTTCACAGATACGCAGTATTTT.

J is TRBJ2-1 and V is TRBV7-8, with TRBD2 identical over 12 bases. V dropped 5 bases and J dropped 3; count of bases not matched to a gene: 11. The CDR3 loop spans 18 amino acids. Germline-derived CDR1 and CDR2 are SGHVS and FQNEAQ. The DNA for the CDR3 is TGTGCCAGCAGCCCAAGGGTCGGACTAGCGGGGCTCTACAATGAGCAGTTCTTC. As protein: CASSPRVGLAGLYNEQFF.

This clonotype has ten or more counts. This sequence joins TRBV7-2 and TRBJ2-7; D may be TRBD1 or TRBD2 (5 bases each). There are 13 residues in the CDR3. Germline CDR1 is SGHTA and CDR2 is FQGNSA. Trimming took off 3 bases at V and 2 bases at J, with 8 bases between the two ends. CDR3 sequence reads: CASSLGVTYEQYF. DNA for the CDR3: TGTGCCAGCAGCTTGGGGGTAACCTACGAGCAGTACTTC.

CDR3 region: CASSRILAGPLTDTQYF. In DNA, the CDR3 is TGCGCCAGCAGCCGAATACTAGCGGGGCCTCTCACAGATACGCAGTATTTT. The gene calls are TRBV4-1 and TRBJ2-3; 10 bases are a match to TRBD2. Per the germline V gene, CDR1 is MGHRA and CDR2 is YSYEKL. V was clipped by 4 bases and J by 2 bases; unmatched bases: 9. The CDR3 contains 17 residues.

This chain joins TRBV28 and TRBJ1-1, with D perhaps TRBD1 (5 bases). Germline CDR1 and CDR2: MDHEN and SYDVKM. V lost 8 bases to trimming and J lost 3 bases, with 19 bases between them. This CDR3 has 15 amino acids. CDR3 sequence reads: CASWGGSGWDTEAFF. The CDR3 DNA reads as TGTGCCAGCTGGGGCGGGAGTGGATGGGACACTGAAGCTTTCTTT. Variable domain in full (rest from reference TRBV28 and TRBJ1-1): DVKVTQSSRYLVKRTGEKVFLECVQDMDHENMFWYRQDPGLGLRLIYFSYDVKMKEKGDIPEGYSVSREKKERFSLILESASTNQTSMYLCASWGGSGWDTEAFFGQGTRLTVV.

This clonotype was seen at least ten times. This chain links TRBV24-1 with TRBJ2-3, with D unresolved. Trimming removed 3 bases from V and 4 bases from J, with 10 bases in between. The CDR3 length is 14 residues. Looked up from germline, CDR1 is KGHDR and CDR2 is SFDVKD. The CDR3 DNA sequence: TGTGCCACCAGTGATCGAAAGGATTCAGATACGCAGTATTTT. This sequence encodes CATSDRKDSDTQYF.

This clonotype was detected many times. The chain joins TRBV24-1 to TRBJ2-7; 10 bases fit TRBD2. Germline loops: CDR1 KGHDR, CDR2 SFDVKD. CDR3 size: 19 residues. The trim removed 4 bases at V and 6 bases at J, leaving 20 bases unmatched. CDR3: CATSEPGLARGGGWVEQYF. In DNA, the CDR3 is TGTGCCACCAGTGAGCCGGGACTAGCGCGTGGCGGCGGATGGGTCGAGCAGTACTTC.

This clonotype was observed many times. The rearrangement uses TRBV24-1 and TRBJ1-1; possibly TRBD1 for D (5 bases). V lost 0 bases, J lost 4 bases, and 5 bases lay in between. The CDR3 is 13 residues long. The germline V gene encodes CDR1 KGHDR and CDR2 SFDVKD. CDR3 protein: CATSDLTGTEAFF. The CDR3, as DNA: TGTGCCACCAGTGATTTGACAGGCACTGAAGCTTTCTTT.

There are many counts of this clonotype. V is TRBV4-2 and J is TRBJ2-1; D tentatively fits TRBD1 or TRBD2 (5 bases each). The germline V gene has CDR1 LGHNA and CDR2 YNFKEQ. The CDR3 length is 16 residues. V lost 0 bases and J 4 bases, leaving 13 bases between the germline ends. DNA for the CDR3: TGTGCCAGCAGCCAAGACAGATCAGGGAGTTACAATGAGCAGTTCTTC. The encoded protein is CASSQDRSGSYNEQFF.

The CDR3 region has the DNA TGCGCCAGTAAAAGCCAGGGCGCCGGAGCAGATACGCAGTATTTT. Its protein is CASKSQGAGADTQYF. The genes are TRBV5-1 and TRBJ2-3; D perhaps matches TRBD1 (5 bases). Between the trimmed V and J ends, which lost 8 bases and 4 bases, there was a span of 20 bases. The germline gives CDR1 SGHRS, CDR2 YFSETQ. The CDR3 is 15 amino acids.

The chain links TRBV7-6 to TRBJ2-7; the match to TRBD2 covers 7 bases. V lost 3 bases to trimming and J lost 3 bases; unmatched junction nucleotides: 8. CDR1 and CDR2 (germline): SGHVS, FNYEAQ. The CDR3 has 15 residues. This chain's CDR3 is CASSFGEGWNYEQYF. CDR3 in DNA: TGTGCCAGCAGCTTCGGGGAGGGGTGGAACTACGAGCAGTACTTC. Together with reference TRBV7-6 and TRBJ2-7, the CDR3 gives the full variable domain: GAGVSQSPRYKVTKRGQDVALRCDPISGHVSLYWYRQALGQGPEFLTYFNYEAQQDKSGLPNDRFSAERPEGSISTLTIQRTEQRDSAMYRCASSFGEGWNYEQYFGPGTRLTVT.

The V call is TRBV7-2, the J call TRBJ2-7, with 7 bases aligning to TRBD2. V lost 1 base to trimming and J lost 9 bases; unmatched junction nucleotides: 6. This CDR3 contains 13 residues. Looked up from germline, CDR1 is SGHTA and CDR2 is FQGNSA. DNA of the CDR3: TGTGCCAGCAGCTTAGGGAGCGGGACGGCGCAGTACTTC. Its protein product is CASSLGSGTAQYF.

The J gene is TRBJ2-1, the V gene TRBV6-2 or TRBV6-3; D may be TRBD2 (5 bases). Trimming pared 2 bases from V and 12 bases from J, leaving 17 bases between. The CDR3 covers 14 residues. The germline CDR1 and CDR2 sequences are MNHEY and SVGEGT. The CDR3 nucleotides read TGTGCCAGCAGTTACCGAATCCCACGGGGTGGGCAGTTCTTC. Amino acids: CASSYRIPRGGQFF.

This clonotype has a single count. The chain couples TRBV29-1 to TRBJ1-1; no clear D. Germline lookup yields CDR1 SQVTM and CDR2 ANQGSEA. Trimming took 2 bases from V and 3 from J, leaving 10 bases between them. This CDR3 comprises 13 residues. The DNA for the CDR3 is TGCAGCGTTGAAAGAGGTGGGGACACTGAAGCTTTCTTT. This sequence encodes CSVERGGDTEAFF.

This clonotype occurred a few times. The V and J genes are TRBV7-2 and TRBJ1-4; 7 positions match TRBD1. Germline assignment: CDR1 SGHTA and CDR2 FQGNSA. The CDR3 covers 15 residues. V gave up 0 bases and J gave up 8 bases; unmatched junction bases: 6. CDR3 loop: CASSLAWDRREKLFF. CDR3 nucleotide sequence: TGTGCCAGCAGCTTAGCCTGGGACAGACGAGAAAAACTGTTTTTT.

The chain has TRBV10-1 and TRBJ2-5, with TRBD1 matching 7 bases. The germline V gene has CDR1 WNHNN and CDR2 SYGVQD (reference sequence). With V trimmed by 5 bases and J by 2 bases, 8 bases remained unmatched. This CDR3 has 15 amino acids. The CDR3 protein is CASSTLRGLQETQYF. The CDR3 coding sequence is TGCGCCAGCAGTACCTTGAGGGGGCTACAAGAGACCCAGTACTTC.

The chain couples TRBV6-5 to TRBJ2-1, with D uncertain. Germline V gene lookup returns CDR1 MNHEY and CDR2 SVGAGI. Trimming shortened V by 0 bases and J by 7 bases, and 19 bases separated the two germline ends. The CDR3 has 17 amino acids. In DNA, the CDR3 is TGTGCCAGCAGTTACTCCCTCGATTTTAAGGTGAGGAATGAGCAGTTCTTC. This encodes CASSYSLDFKVRNEQFF.

This clonotype was detected a few times. V is TRBV29-1 and J is TRBJ1-2; D gene uncertain. Germline V gives CDR1 SQVTM, CDR2 ANQGSEA. With 7 bases removed from V and 2 bases from J, the gap between germline ends came to 14 bases. The CDR3 length is 13 residues. Here the CDR3 reads CSDRPTVNYGYTF. DNA of the CDR3: TGCAGCGACCGACCAACCGTAAACTATGGCTACACCTTC.

This clonotype was counted between two and nine times. The rearrangement uses TRBV11-2 and TRBJ2-3, with 7 bases that match TRBD1. Germline CDR1 SGHAT, CDR2 FQNNGV. V trimming: 0 bases; J trimming: 0 bases; junction bases outside the gene matches: 6. The CDR3 totals 17 residues. CDR3 region: CASSLDPWTGSTDTQYF. CDR3 bases: TGTGCCAGCAGCTTAGACCCATGGACAGGAAGCACAGATACGCAGTATTTT.

This clonotype was picked up many times. The chain carries TRBV3-1 and TRBJ2-2; D gene ambiguous. This CDR3 has 12 amino acids. V lost 1 base and J 6 bases, leaving 3 bases between the germline ends. Per the germline V gene, CDR1 is LGHDT and CDR2 is YNNKEL (reference sequence). The CDR3 sequence is CASSQGSGELFF. For the CDR3, the DNA is TGTGCCAGCAGCCAAGGCTCCGGGGAGCTGTTTTTT. Full variable domain (missing parts from reference TRBV3-1 and TRBJ2-2): DTAVSQTPKYLVTQMGNDKSIKCEQNLGHDTMYWYKQDSKKFLKIMFSYNNKELIINETVPNRFSPKSPDKAHLNLHINSLELGDSAVYFCASSQGSGELFFGEGSRLTVL.

There are many counts of this clonotype. J is TRBJ2-1 and V is TRBV5-1, with TRBD2 identical over 8 bases. J lost 7 bases, V lost 4 bases, and 10 bases had no gene match. Germline V gene lookup returns CDR1 SGHRS and CDR2 YFSETQ. This CDR3 contains 15 residues. DNA of the CDR3: TGCGCCAGCAGCGCCGGGACTAGAGGTTGGAATGAGCAGTTCTTC. It encodes CASSAGTRGWNEQFF.

The table lists this clonotype with a few counts. V usage is TRBV12-3 or TRBV12-4 and J usage is TRBJ2-7, with 9 bases lining up with TRBD2. This CDR3 contains 15 residues. J was trimmed by 4 bases and V by 5 bases; bases with no gene match: 9. As DNA, the CDR3 is TGTGCCAGCAGTCGAAGCGGGAGGCTACTTTACGAGCAGTACTTC. This codes for CASSRSGRLLYEQYF.